This TCR beta chain is drawn from a study of Graves' ophthalmopathy and Graves' hyperthyroidism. For the study at large: The blood sample was drawn at first diagnosis and before any treatment.

This clonotype was seen ten or more times. Its specificity is unknown. As the template, RNA transcripts were used to amplify TCR beta CDR3 regions. Second-round multiplex PCR came after a first-round RT-PCR that employed HTBI primers. Each CDR3 protein gets one entry after TCRdb re-called the multiplex PCR reads with MiXCR. The sample lists roughly 420,000 distinct CDR3 sequences, about 21% occurring once. Study results and limitations: The model achieved 70.59% sensitivity and roughly 72% specificity for ophthalmopathy progression. Most thyroid clonotypes with frequency above 0.001 were detected in blood too.

People with hyperthyroidism were aged 18 to 65 and newly diagnosed, under 2 months' duration. The CDR3 runs 15 residues. CDR1 is DFQATT, CDR2 SNEGSKA, per germline (reference sequence). The junction had 16 bases not matched to a gene; V was cut back by 6 bases and J by 7 bases. Sequenced sample: peripheral blood. The receptor was derived from a woman aged 18-29 years with stable Graves' hyperthyroidism. The chain has TRBV20-1 and TRBJ2-7; 9 bases align to TRBD2. The CDR3 here is CSAPGIAGVYREQYF. Written as DNA, the CDR3 is TGCAGTGCGCCCGGGATAGCGGGAGTTTATAGGGAGCAGTACTTC.